One and the same sample provided the 8 T cell receptor beta chains below, sequenced in a study of neurological immune-mediated disorders (dated by TCRdb to about 2019). The intended sense of this specimen's time point label: longitudinal time-point 1 (baseline). The library was produced with 5' RACE. The sequencer listed for this sample is Illumina HiSeq 2500. TCRdb reprocessed the public reads (quality trimming at Q25 with fastp, clone calling with MiXCR) and kept in-frame beta chains. Rows with a matching CDR3 protein are joined into one entry that keeps the most common DNA and genes. Here the sample has tens of thousands of distinct CDR3 sequences; roughly 10% occur a single time. The ten largest clonotypes hold about 1.6% of the sample. Material for sequencing was PBMCs. The receptors shown here come from a middle-aged woman in good health.

This clonotype appeared a few times. The chain joins TRBV5-1 to TRBJ2-2, with D possibly TRBD1 on 6 matching bases. Per germline, CDR1 SGHRS and CDR2 YFSETQ. CDR3 length equals 16 residues. Deletions cut 1 base from V and 3 bases from J, with 13 bases between. CDR3 residues: CASSLREQGYTGELFF. CDR3 in DNA: TGCGCCAGCAGCTTGCGTGAACAGGGTTACACCGGGGAGCTGTTTTTT.

This clonotype has a count of ten or more. This sequence joins TRBV20-1 and TRBJ2-1; weak D call: TRBD2 (6 bases). There are 17 residues in the CDR3. Germline CDR1 is DFQATT and CDR2 is SNEGSKA (reference sequence). The V gene lost 3 bases and the J gene lost 6 bases, with 24 bases spanning the gap. The CDR3 DNA follows: TGCAGTGCTAGGGGGGGTCCGGAAAGGACCTTCCCCAATGAGCAGTTCTTC. This translates into CSARGGPERTFPNEQFF.

This clonotype was recorded many times. The J gene is TRBJ2-4, the V gene TRBV10-3; D is possibly TRBD2 (6 bases). The CDR3 is 14 residues long. V lost 6 bases and J lost 6, with 15 bases in between. Germline V lookup: CDR1 ENHRY, CDR2 SYGVKD. CDR3 amino acids: CAIRSSGDGNIQYF. Here the CDR3 DNA reads TGTGCCATCAGATCCTCGGGGGACGGAAACATTCAGTACTTC.

The rearrangement joins TRBV7-2 to TRBJ1-2; TRBD1 matches 9 bases. The germline CDR1 and CDR2 sequences are SGHTA and FQGNSA. The CDR3 runs 15 residues. The V and J ends lost 3 bases and 7 bases, in that order; junction bases with no gene match: 9. The CDR3 region has the DNA TGTGCCAGCAGCTTGCAGGGACAGGGATGGTCTGGCTACACCTTC. It is translated as CASSLQGQGWSGYTF.

This clonotype was counted many times. The chain employs TRBV7-2 and TRBJ1-2, with D tentatively TRBD1 (6 bases). The germline CDR1 and CDR2 sequences are SGHTA and FQGNSA. V was pared by 1 base and J by 0 bases, with 15 bases between. The CDR3 runs to 17 residues. The DNA for the CDR3 is TGTGCCAGCAGCTTAGAAACGGGGGCGGGCACTAACTATGGCTACACCTTC. This gives the protein CASSLETGAGTNYGYTF.

A note on this clonotype: The CDR3 ends on some other residue instead of the conserved phenylalanine or tryptophan, so this is likely a read error. It is unclear where the CDR3 begins or ends on the DNA, so no DNA is shown, and the CDR3 is as TCRdb lists it. The chain uses TRBV4-1 and TRBJ1-1. The length of the CDR3 is 10 amino acids, counting both ends. The germline V gene has CDR1 MGHRA and CDR2 YSYEKL. The CDR3 reads CASSQDIDTV.

In this sample, this clonotype turned up many times. The chain combines TRBV10-3 with TRBJ1-5; D is ambiguous. Germline V lookup: CDR1 ENHRY, CDR2 SYGVKD. The CDR3 runs to 14 residues. V was shortened by 0 bases and J by 11 bases, with 14 bases between the two germline ends. The CDR3 protein is CAISESPSSSAQHF. In DNA form, the CDR3 reads TGTGCCATCAGTGAGTCCCCGTCCTCGTCAGCCCAGCATTTT.

This clonotype was recorded at least ten times. V is TRBV20-1 and J is TRBJ2-3, with TRBD2 as a possible D gene (6 bases). CDR3 length equals 13 residues. The germline V gene has CDR1 DFQATT and CDR2 SNEGSKA (reference sequence). V gave up 7 bases and J gave up 4 bases, with 15 bases separating them. The CDR3 spells CSGSAGPPDTQYF. CDR3 DNA: TGCAGTGGGTCAGCGGGCCCCCCAGATACGCAGTATTTT.